This passage covers 22 T cell receptor beta chains from one sample sequenced in a study of blood T cell repertoires in COVID-19. Assay: immunoSEQ multiplex PCR; the TCRdb copy retains only in-frame clones and omits some. Among over 250,000 clones listed, about nine tenths were seen once. Sequencing was performed on PBMCs or T cells enriched from blood (not recorded which). The receptors originated from a woman aged 45-60 years who had recovered from COVID-19.

V gene TRBV6-5 combines with J gene TRBJ2-7, with a tentative D call TRBD2 (7 bases). V was shortened by 5 bases and J by 2 bases, with 16 bases between the two germline ends. Germline values: CDR1 MNHEY, CDR2 SVGAGI. CDR3 length equals 15 residues. CDR3 sequence (DNA): TGTGCCAGCAGTCTGGAGGGGGGGAGGGCCTACGAGCAGTACTTC. It translates to CASSLEGGRAYEQYF.

The chain links TRBV27 to TRBJ2-7; 10 bases align to TRBD2. The V gene's germline CDR1 is MNHEY and CDR2 SMNVEV (reference sequence). The ends lost 5 bases at V and 3 bases at J; junction bases unmatched: 10. The CDR3 runs to 16 residues. The CDR3 DNA sequence: TGTGCCAGCAGTCGGTATGTAGCGGGAGGTATCTACGAGCAGTACTTC. Translating gives CASSRYVAGGIYEQYF.

This rearrangement joins TRBV11-1 to TRBJ2-7; 7 bases match TRBD1. Looked up from germline, CDR1 is SGHAT and CDR2 is FQDESV (reference sequence). V lost 5 bases to trimming and J lost 1 base; unmatched junction nucleotides: 2. This CDR3 has 13 amino acids. The CDR3 region has the DNA TGTGCCAGCAGCCTGGGACAGTCCTACGAGCAGTACTTC. It is translated as CASSLGQSYEQYF.

The rearrangement links TRBV4-1 to TRBJ2-2, with D tentatively TRBD1 (5 bases). The CDR3 has 15 residues. CDR1 and CDR2 (germline): MGHRA, YSYEKL. Trimming pared 0 bases from V and 8 bases from J, leaving 13 bases between. The CDR3 nucleotides are TGCGCCAGCAGCCAAGATCGGCAGGGAAGAGGGGAGCTGTTTTTT. Translated: CASSQDRQGRGELFF.

The rearrangement links TRBV7-2 to TRBJ2-7; 13 nucleotides line up with TRBD2. Trimming at V came to 1 base and at J to 6 bases, leaving 3 bases not matched to a gene. Germline V gene data show CDR1 as SGHTA and CDR2 as FQGNSA. CDR3 length: 15 residues. The DNA of the CDR3 is TGTGCCAGCAGCTTAGTACTAGCGGGAGGGTCCGAGCAGTACTTC. Protein product: CASSLVLAGGSEQYF.

The V and J genes are TRBV19 and TRBJ1-6; 10 bases are a match to TRBD1. This CDR3 has 15 amino acids. Trimming removed 7 bases from V and 7 bases from J; junction bases left unmatched: 7. Germline V gene data show CDR1 as LNHDA and CDR2 as SQIVND (reference sequence). The CDR3 reads CASKGQGVLNSPLHF. CDR3 DNA: TGTGCCAGTAAAGGACAGGGGGTACTAAATTCACCCCTCCACTTT.

The chain employs TRBV4-2 and TRBJ1-6; a possible D gene is TRBD1 (6 bases). Germline V gene data show CDR1 as LGHNA and CDR2 as YNFKEQ. Trimming took off 0 bases at V and 10 bases at J, with 13 bases between the two ends. CDR3 length equals 15 residues. This CDR3 is CASSQDKGVASPLHF. As DNA, the CDR3 is TGTGCCAGCAGCCAAGATAAGGGGGTCGCCTCACCCCTCCACTTT.

The chain recombines TRBV30 with TRBJ1-6, with D perhaps TRBD1 (5 bases). V dropped 5 bases and J dropped 7 bases, with 6 bases sitting between them. CDR1 is GTSNPN and CDR2 is SVGIG in the germline V gene (reference sequence). There are 11 residues in the CDR3. The CDR3 region is CAWGANSPLHF. The DNA of the CDR3 is TGTGCCTGGGGGGCCAATTCACCCCTCCACTTT.

Turning to this clone: This CDR3 is also generated by other DNA sequences in the sample. The V call is TRBV19, the J call TRBJ1-1; the D gene is possibly TRBD1 (5 bases). The germline V gene encodes CDR1 LNHDA and CDR2 SQIVND (reference sequence). Trimming stripped 6 bases from V and 0 bases from J, with 14 bases between. The length of the CDR3 is 15 residues. As DNA, the CDR3 is TGTGCCAGTAGGTTATCCGGACACATGAACACTGAAGCTTTCTTT. Translation: CASRLSGHMNTEAFF.

The chain carries TRBV6-5 and TRBJ1-6; perhaps TRBD1 as D (5 bases). This CDR3 spans 14 amino acids. V lost 4 bases and J 6 bases, leaving 10 bases between the germline ends. Germline V gene sequence: CDR1 MNHEY, CDR2 SVGAGI. The CDR3 coding sequence is TGTGCCAGCAGTTTGGGGGGGTTTAATTCACCCCTCCACTTT. Protein: CASSLGGFNSPLHF.

The chain employs TRBV7-2 and TRBJ1-2; 9 nucleotides agree with TRBD1. The length of the CDR3 is 15 residues. J lost 4 bases, V lost 5 bases, and 8 bases had no gene match. The germline V gene encodes CDR1 SGHTA and CDR2 FQGNSA. The CDR3 spells CASSRNRGQGYGYTF. In DNA form, the CDR3 reads TGTGCCAGCAGCCGCAACAGGGGGCAGGGCTATGGCTACACCTTC.

V gene TRBV29-1 combines with J gene TRBJ1-6; 9 nucleotides align to TRBD1. The V segment lost 7 bases and the J segment 7 bases; nucleotides outside the gene matches: 5. Per germline, CDR1 SQVTM and CDR2 ANQGSEA. The length of the CDR3 is 13 residues. CDR3 nucleotide sequence: TGCAGCGCCAGGGGACAGGGAAATTCACCCCTCCACTTT. Protein sequence: CSARGQGNSPLHF.

This rearrangement joins TRBV7-6 to TRBJ2-1; D gene uncertain. The CDR3 runs to 13 residues. V was clipped by 1 base and J by 9 bases, with 10 bases between them. Germline lookup yields CDR1 SGHVS and CDR2 FNYEAQ. As DNA, the CDR3 is TGTGCCAGCAGCTTAGTGATACTTAGTGAGCAGTTCTTC. It yields the protein CASSLVILSEQFF. Filled out from reference TRBV7-6 and TRBJ2-1, the complete variable domain reads GAGVSQSPRYKVTKRGQDVALRCDPISGHVSLYWYRQALGQGPEFLTYFNYEAQQDKSGLPNDRFSAERPEGSISTLTIQRTEQRDSAMYRCASSLVILSEQFFGPGTRLTVL.

This clone was counted between two and nine times. The chain has TRBV7-8 and TRBJ1-5; a weak D match, TRBD1 (6 bases). V was shortened by 5 bases and J by 4 bases, with 12 bases between the two germline ends. Germline V lookup: CDR1 SGHVS, CDR2 FQNEAQ. This CDR3 region has 14 residues. CDR3 residues: CASSTGDINQPQHF. CDR3 coding DNA: TGTGCCAGCAGCACCGGGGACATTAATCAGCCCCAGCATTTT.

The chain couples TRBV20-1 to TRBJ2-5; 8 bases match TRBD2. The CDR3 is made up of 11 amino acids. Germline CDR1 and CDR2: DFQATT and SNEGSKA (reference sequence). With V trimmed by 6 bases and J by 4 bases, 1 base remained unmatched. The CDR3 nucleotides read TGCAGTGCCCTAGCGGGAGAGACCCAGTACTTC. This translates into CSALAGETQYF.

Note on this clone: The same CDR3 arises from other DNA sequences in this sample as well. The chain carries TRBV6-5 and TRBJ1-1; D is undetermined. The CDR3 is 13 amino acids. Trimming removed 3 bases at V and 1 base at J, with 6 bases between. The germline CDR1 and CDR2 sequences are MNHEY and SVGAGI. The chain's CDR3 is CASSYEGNTEAFF. The CDR3, as DNA: TGTGCCAGCAGTTATGAGGGGAACACTGAAGCTTTCTTT.

The gene calls are TRBV12-3 or TRBV12-4 and TRBJ2-7; a weak D match, TRBD2 (5 bases). This CDR3 region has 12 residues. V was trimmed by 5 bases and J by 6 bases, leaving 11 bases between them. CDR3 in DNA: TGTGCCAGCAGTCCCCGTACTAGCGAGCAGTACTTC. It is translated as CASSPRTSEQYF.

V usage is TRBV29-1 and J usage is TRBJ2-7; D may be TRBD1 (6 bases). CDR1 is SQVTM, CDR2 ANQGSEA, per germline. Trimming pared 2 bases from V and 7 bases from J, leaving 12 bases between. The CDR3 totals 12 residues. The CDR3: CSVEQGRREQYF. Here the CDR3 DNA reads TGCAGCGTTGAACAGGGGCGTCGAGAGCAGTACTTC.

The rearrangement links TRBV7-2 to TRBJ2-7, with TRBD1 as a possible D gene (5 bases). Looked up from germline, CDR1 is SGHTA and CDR2 is FQGNSA. V dropped 4 bases and J dropped 3 bases, with 10 bases sitting between them. This CDR3 has 13 residues. In nucleotides, the CDR3 is TGTGCCAGCAGCTCCGGACAAAACTACGAGCAGTACTTC. Translation: CASSSGQNYEQYF.

The V and J genes are TRBV11-2 and TRBJ1-1; the D gene is possibly TRBD1 (5 bases). In germline, CDR1 is SGHAT, CDR2 FQNNGV. Trimming cost V 1 base and J 1 base, with 10 bases left between them. This CDR3 has 15 amino acids. CDR3 in amino acids: CASSLGDRGNTEAFF. The DNA of the CDR3 is TGTGCCAGCAGCTTAGGTGACAGAGGGAACACTGAAGCTTTCTTT.

The rearrangement joins TRBV5-4 to TRBJ2-1; unclear D gene. The CDR3 has 13 amino acids. V was trimmed by 2 bases and J by 7 bases, leaving 10 bases between them. Germline values: CDR1 SGHNT, CDR2 YYREEE (reference sequence). The CDR3 DNA sequence: TGTGCCAGCAGCTTCGGAGTCTGGAATGAGCAGTTCTTC. This encodes CASSFGVWNEQFF.

The CDR3 loop reads CASSTGTGANYGYTF. CDR3 nucleotide sequence: TGTGCCAGCAGTACGGGGACAGGGGCCAACTATGGCTACACCTTC. V usage is TRBV28 and J usage is TRBJ1-2, with 10 bases aligning to TRBD1. Germline V gene sequence: CDR1 MDHEN, CDR2 SYDVKM. V lost 5 bases to trimming and J lost 2 bases; unmatched junction nucleotides: 5. The CDR3 is 15 amino acids.